This T cell receptor (beta chain) was sequenced for a study of T cell responses to AZD1222 COVID-19 vaccine. Whole-study results and caveats: Donors, mostly white British, included more females; clonal diversity was possibly underestimated.

This clone was observed a handful of times. Its target is unknown. The V and J ends lost 1 base and 5 bases respectively, with 17 bases between them. The CDR3 is made up of 16 amino acids. Germline CDR1 LGHDT, CDR2 YNNKEL (reference sequence). Clones were read by immunoSEQ multiplex PCR, and TCRdb kept only the in-frame ones, dropping some. Among some 130,000 clones, approximately 90% were seen once, and the ten largest hold 1.9%. The material sequenced was peripheral blood, taken on day 0 of AZD1222 vaccination. This TCR was recovered from an adult in good health. The chain combines TRBV3-1 (or the pseudogene TRBV3-2) with TRBJ1-2; no reliable D call. CDR3 region: CASSQGLRDARYGYTF. CDR3 coding DNA: TGTGCCAGCAGCCAAGGGTTGAGAGACGCTCGGTATGGCTACACCTTC.